One sample yielded the 10 T cell receptor beta chains listed below, sequenced in a study of T cell responses to AZD1222 COVID-19 vaccine. Clones were sequenced by immunoSEQ multiplex PCR, and TCRdb holds only the in-frame ones, with some missing. The data hold 120,000 or so clones, with 90% observed a single time. The specimen was peripheral blood, collected on day 0 of AZD1222 vaccination. Receptors were obtained from an adult in good health.

The rearrangement uses TRBV9 and TRBJ2-1, with 9 bases fitting TRBD1. Germline V gives CDR1 SGDLS, CDR2 YYNGEE. J lost 0 bases, V lost 3 bases, and 7 bases had no gene match. The CDR3 runs 17 residues. CDR3 loop: CASSGGTGLSSYNEQFF. The DNA of the CDR3 is TGTGCCAGCAGCGGTGGGACAGGGCTGAGCTCCTACAATGAGCAGTTCTTC.

This chain connects TRBV19 to TRBJ2-3, with 8 bases matching TRBD2. This CDR3 comprises 16 residues. Germline V gives CDR1 LNHDA, CDR2 SQIVND (reference sequence). Trimming took 0 bases from V and 2 from J; bases not matched to a gene: 4. This CDR3 is CASSIEAGALTDTQYF. The CDR3 bases are TGTGCCAGTAGTATAGAAGCGGGAGCCCTCACAGATACGCAGTATTTT.

The V call is TRBV7-6, the J call TRBJ2-3, with 12 bases matching TRBD2. The germline V gene encodes CDR1 SGHVS and CDR2 FNYEAQ. The J segment lost 0 bases and the V segment lost 6 bases, leaving 4 bases of the junction unmatched. The CDR3 spans 16 residues. CDR3 bases: TGTGCCAGCAGGCCAGGGACTAGCGGGAGCACAGATACGCAGTATTTT. It encodes CASRPGTSGSTDTQYF. Drawing the rest from reference TRBV7-6 and TRBJ2-3, the complete variable domain is GAGVSQSPRYKVTKRGQDVALRCDPISGHVSLYWYRQALGQGPEFLTYFNYEAQQDKSGLPNDRFSAERPEGSISTLTIQRTEQRDSAMYRCASRPGTSGSTDTQYFGPGTRLTVL.

The V gene is TRBV6-2 or TRBV6-3, the J gene TRBJ1-1; TRBD1 agrees at 7 bases. The junction had 6 bases not matched to a gene; V was cut back by 6 bases and J by 5 bases. This CDR3 region has 13 residues. Germline V gene sequence: CDR1 MNHEY, CDR2 SVGEGT. In DNA, the CDR3 is TGTGCCAGCAGCGGACAGGTATTAACTGAAGCTTTCTTT. This codes for CASSGQVLTEAFF.

The J gene is TRBJ2-7, the V gene TRBV27, with D possibly TRBD1 on 7 matching bases. The germline gives CDR1 MNHEY, CDR2 SMNVEV (reference sequence). V dropped 8 bases and J dropped 5 bases, with 22 bases sitting between them. CDR3 length: 15 amino acids. The CDR3 spells CASGETGLRGNEQYF. CDR3 bases: TGTGCCAGCGGGGAGACAGGGCTACGCGGGAACGAGCAGTACTTC.

This clone was recorded a few times. V usage is TRBV19 and J usage is TRBJ2-7, with D perhaps being TRBD1 or TRBD2 (5 bases each). Germline V CDR1 and CDR2: LNHDA, SQIVND (reference sequence). Deletions cut 3 bases from V and 7 bases from J, with 16 bases between. The CDR3 runs 14 residues. CDR3 sequence: CASSIGYLRGEQYF. The CDR3 DNA reads TGTGCCAGTAGTATCGGTTACTTGAGGGGTGAGCAGTACTTC.

The V call is TRBV18, the J call TRBJ1-3; D is uncertain. This CDR3 is built from 16 residues. Trimming took 3 bases from V and 0 from J, leaving 12 bases between them. Germline loops: CDR1 KGHSH, CDR2 LQKENI. The CDR3 loop reads CASSPASASSGNTIYF. As DNA, the CDR3 is TGTGCCAGCTCACCGGCCTCAGCGAGCTCTGGAAACACCATATATTTT.

The chain recombines TRBV6-5 with TRBJ2-5; TRBD2 matches at 8 bases. This CDR3 region has 15 residues. Unmatched junction bases numbered 12, after V lost 7 bases and J lost 5 bases. Germline V gives CDR1 MNHEY, CDR2 SVGAGI. The CDR3 nucleotides read TGTGCCAGCATCAAAGGAGGGACTAGTTTCGAGACCCAGTACTTC. As protein: CASIKGGTSFETQYF.

V gene TRBV6-5 combines with J gene TRBJ2-1; maybe TRBD1 (6 bases). The CDR3 extends over 14 amino acids. Per the germline V gene, CDR1 is MNHEY and CDR2 is SVGAGI. With 8 bases removed from V and 6 bases from J, the gap between germline ends came to 17 bases. CDR3 sequence (DNA): TGTGCCAGCTCCGCCCTACAGGGATCCAATGAGCAGTTCTTC. Protein sequence: CASSALQGSNEQFF.

This chain uses TRBV10-3 with TRBJ2-1; D might be TRBD1 (8 bases). CDR3 length equals 15 residues. Germline V gives CDR1 ENHRY, CDR2 SYGVKD. The V end lost 2 bases, the J end lost 7 bases, and 15 bases lay between the germline ends. CDR3 coding DNA: TGTGCCATCAGTGAGATAGGACAGGGAGGGAATGAGCAGTTCTTC. It yields the protein CAISEIGQGGNEQFF.